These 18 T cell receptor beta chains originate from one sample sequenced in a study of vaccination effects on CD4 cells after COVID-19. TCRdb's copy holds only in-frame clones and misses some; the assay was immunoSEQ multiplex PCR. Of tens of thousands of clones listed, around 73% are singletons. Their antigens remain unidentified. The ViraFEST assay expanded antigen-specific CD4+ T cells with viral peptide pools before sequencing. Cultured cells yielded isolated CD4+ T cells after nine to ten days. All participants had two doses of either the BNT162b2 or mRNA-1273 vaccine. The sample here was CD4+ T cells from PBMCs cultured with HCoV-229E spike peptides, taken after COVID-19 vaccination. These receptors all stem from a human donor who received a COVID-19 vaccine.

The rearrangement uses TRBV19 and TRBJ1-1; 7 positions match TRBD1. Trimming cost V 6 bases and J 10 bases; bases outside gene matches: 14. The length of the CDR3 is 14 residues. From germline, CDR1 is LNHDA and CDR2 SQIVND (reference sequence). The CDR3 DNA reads TGTGCCAGTAGCATCGAAGGGGTAGGGGGCCGAGCTTTCTTT. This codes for CASSIEGVGGRAFF.

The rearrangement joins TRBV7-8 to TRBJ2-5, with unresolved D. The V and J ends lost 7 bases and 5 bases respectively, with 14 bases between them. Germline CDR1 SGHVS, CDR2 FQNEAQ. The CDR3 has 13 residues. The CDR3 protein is CASKVHAQETQYF. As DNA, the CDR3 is TGTGCCAGCAAGGTCCATGCCCAGGAGACCCAGTACTTC. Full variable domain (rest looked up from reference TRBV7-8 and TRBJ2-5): GAGVSQSPRYKVAKRGQDVALRCDPISGHVSLFWYQQALGQGPEFLTYFQNEAQLDKSGLPSDRFFAERPEGSVSTLKIQRTQQEDSAVYLCASKVHAQETQYFGPGTRLLVL.

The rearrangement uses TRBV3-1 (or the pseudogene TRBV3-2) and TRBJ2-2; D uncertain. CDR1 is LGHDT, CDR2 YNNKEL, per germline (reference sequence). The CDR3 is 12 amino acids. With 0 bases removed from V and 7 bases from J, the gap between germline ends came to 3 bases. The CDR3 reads CASSQEYGELFF. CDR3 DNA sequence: TGTGCCAGCAGCCAAGAATACGGGGAGCTGTTTTTT.

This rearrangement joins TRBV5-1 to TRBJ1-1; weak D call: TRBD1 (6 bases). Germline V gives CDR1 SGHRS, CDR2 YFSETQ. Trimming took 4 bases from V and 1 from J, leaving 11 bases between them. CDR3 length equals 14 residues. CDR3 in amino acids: CASSPDRQNTEAFF. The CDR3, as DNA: TGCGCCAGCAGCCCGGACAGACAGAACACTGAAGCTTTCTTT.

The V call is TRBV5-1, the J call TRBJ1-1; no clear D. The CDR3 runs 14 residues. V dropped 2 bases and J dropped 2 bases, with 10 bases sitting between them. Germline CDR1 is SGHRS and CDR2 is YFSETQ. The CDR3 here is CASSLQVFNTEAFF. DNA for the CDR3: TGCGCCAGCAGCTTACAAGTATTTAACACTGAAGCTTTCTTT. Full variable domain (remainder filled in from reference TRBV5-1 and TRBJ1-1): KAGVTQTPRYLIKTRGQQVTLSCSPISGHRSVSWYQQTPGQGLQFLFEYFSETQRNKGNFPGRFSGRQFSNSRSEMNVSTLELGDSALYLCASSLQVFNTEAFFGQGTRLTVV.

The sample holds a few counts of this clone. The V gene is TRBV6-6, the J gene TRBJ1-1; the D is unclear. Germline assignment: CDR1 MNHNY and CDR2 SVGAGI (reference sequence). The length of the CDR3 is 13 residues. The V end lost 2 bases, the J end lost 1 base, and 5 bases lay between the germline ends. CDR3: CASSYPENTEAFF. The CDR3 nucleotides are TGTGCCAGCAGTTACCCGGAGAACACTGAAGCTTTCTTT.

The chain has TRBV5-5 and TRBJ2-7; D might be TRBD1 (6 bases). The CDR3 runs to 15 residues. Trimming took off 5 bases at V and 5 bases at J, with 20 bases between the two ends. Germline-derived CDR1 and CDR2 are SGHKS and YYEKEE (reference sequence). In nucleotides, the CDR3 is TGTGCCAGCAGTGCTATAGGGGGTCGGTGGGACGAGCAGTACGTC. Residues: CASSAIGGRWDEQYV.

CDR3 DNA: TGCGCCAGCAGCTTCAATCCCGGCGACACTGAAGCTTTCTTT. Its translation is CASSFNPGDTEAFF. The V and J genes are TRBV5-1 and TRBJ1-1; no clear D. The V end was cut by 2 bases, the J end by 3 bases, with 11 bases between. The CDR3 contains 14 residues. The germline CDR1 and CDR2 sequences are SGHRS and YFSETQ.

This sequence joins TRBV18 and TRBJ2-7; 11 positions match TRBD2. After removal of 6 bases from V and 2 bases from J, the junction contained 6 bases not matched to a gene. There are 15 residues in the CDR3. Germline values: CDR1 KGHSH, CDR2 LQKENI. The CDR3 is CASSQTSGGTYEQYV. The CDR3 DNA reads TGTGCCAGCTCTCAAACTAGCGGGGGAACCTACGAGCAGTACGTC.

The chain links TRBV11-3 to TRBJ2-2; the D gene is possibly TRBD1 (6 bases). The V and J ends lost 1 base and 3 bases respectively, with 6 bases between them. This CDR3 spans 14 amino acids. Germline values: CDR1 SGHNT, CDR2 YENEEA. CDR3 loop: CASSLAGDTGELFF. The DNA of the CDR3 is TGTGCCAGCAGCTTAGCAGGGGACACCGGGGAGCTGTTTTTT. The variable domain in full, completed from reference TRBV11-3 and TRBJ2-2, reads EAGVVQSPRYKIIEKKQPVAFWCNPISGHNTLYWYLQNLGQGPELLIRYENEEAVDDSQLPKDRFSAERLKGVDSTLKIQPAELGDSAVYLCASSLAGDTGELFFGEGSRLTVL.

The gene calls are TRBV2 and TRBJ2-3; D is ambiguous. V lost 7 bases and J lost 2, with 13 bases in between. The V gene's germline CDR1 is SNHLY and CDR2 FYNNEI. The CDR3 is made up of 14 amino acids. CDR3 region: CASIRQENTDTQYF. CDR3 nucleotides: TGTGCCAGCATACGGCAGGAGAACACAGATACGCAGTATTTT.

The CDR3 DNA sequence: TGCGCCAGCAGCTCCCGGGACCTTAGCACAGATACGCAGTATTTT. Its translation is CASSSRDLSTDTQYF. This chain links TRBV5-1 with TRBJ2-3; perhaps D is TRBD1 or TRBD2 (5 bases each). In germline, CDR1 is SGHRS, CDR2 YFSETQ. With 3 bases removed from V and 0 bases from J, the gap between germline ends came to 11 bases. The CDR3 contains 15 residues.

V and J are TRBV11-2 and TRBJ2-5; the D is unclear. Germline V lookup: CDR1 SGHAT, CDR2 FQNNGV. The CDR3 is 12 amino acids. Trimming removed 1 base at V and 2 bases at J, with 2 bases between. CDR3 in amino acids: CASSLGQETQYF. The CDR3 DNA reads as TGTGCCAGCAGCTTAGGGCAAGAGACCCAGTACTTC. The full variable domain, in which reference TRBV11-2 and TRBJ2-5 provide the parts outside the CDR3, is EAGVAQSPRYKIIEKRQSVAFWCNPISGHATLYWYQQILGQGPKLLIQFQNNGVVDDSQLPKDRFSAERLKGVDSTLKIQPAKLEDSAVYLCASSLGQETQYFGPGTRLLVL.

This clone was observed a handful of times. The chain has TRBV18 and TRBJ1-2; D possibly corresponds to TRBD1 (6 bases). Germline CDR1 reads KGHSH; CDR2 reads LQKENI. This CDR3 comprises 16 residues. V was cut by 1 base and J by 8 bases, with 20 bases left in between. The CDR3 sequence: CASSPLGDTSSSGYTF. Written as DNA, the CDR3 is TGTGCCAGCTCACCACTGGGGGACACCTCTTCGAGCGGCTACACCTTC.

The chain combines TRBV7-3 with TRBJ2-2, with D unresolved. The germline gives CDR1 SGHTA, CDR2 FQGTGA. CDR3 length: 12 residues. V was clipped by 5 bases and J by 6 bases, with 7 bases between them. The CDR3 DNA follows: TGTGCCAGCAGCCCAAGCCCCGGGGAGCTGTTTTTT. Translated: CASSPSPGELFF.

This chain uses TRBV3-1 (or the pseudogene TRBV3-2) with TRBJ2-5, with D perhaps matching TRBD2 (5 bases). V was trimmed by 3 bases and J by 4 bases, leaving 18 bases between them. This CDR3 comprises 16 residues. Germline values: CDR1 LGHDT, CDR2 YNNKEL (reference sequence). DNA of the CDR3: TGTGCCAGCAGCCATGGTACAAGGCCCCGGGGAGAGACCCAGTACTTC. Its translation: CASSHGTRPRGETQYF.

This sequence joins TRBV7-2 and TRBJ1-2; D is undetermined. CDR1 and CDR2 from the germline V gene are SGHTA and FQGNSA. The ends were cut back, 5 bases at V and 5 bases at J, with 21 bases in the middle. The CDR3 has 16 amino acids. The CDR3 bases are TGTGCCAGCAGCCCCGGTGGCTCGGCCGCTATTTATGGCTACACCTTC. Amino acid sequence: CASSPGGSAAIYGYTF.

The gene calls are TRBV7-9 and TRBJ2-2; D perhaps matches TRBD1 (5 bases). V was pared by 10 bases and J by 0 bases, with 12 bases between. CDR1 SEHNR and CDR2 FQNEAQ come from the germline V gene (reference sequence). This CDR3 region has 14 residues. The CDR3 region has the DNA TGTGCCACAGACAGATTCGCGAACACCGGGGAGCTGTTTTTT. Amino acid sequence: CATDRFANTGELFF.